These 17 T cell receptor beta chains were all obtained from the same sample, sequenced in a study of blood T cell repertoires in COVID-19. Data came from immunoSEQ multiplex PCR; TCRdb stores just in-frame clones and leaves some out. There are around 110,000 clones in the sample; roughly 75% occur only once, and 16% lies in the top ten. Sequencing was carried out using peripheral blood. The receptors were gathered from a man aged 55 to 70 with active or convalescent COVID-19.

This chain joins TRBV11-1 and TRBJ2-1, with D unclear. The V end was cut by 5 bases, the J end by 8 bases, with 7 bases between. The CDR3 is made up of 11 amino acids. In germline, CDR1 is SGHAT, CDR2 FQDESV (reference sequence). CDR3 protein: CASSPSHEQFF. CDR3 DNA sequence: TGTGCCAGCAGCCCGTCCCATGAGCAGTTCTTC.

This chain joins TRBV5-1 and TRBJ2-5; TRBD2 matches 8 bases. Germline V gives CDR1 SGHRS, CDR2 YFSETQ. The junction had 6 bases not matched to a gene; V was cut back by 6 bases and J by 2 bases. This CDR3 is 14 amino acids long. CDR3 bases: TGCGCCAGCACCCGGGGGGGGGAACAAGAGACCCAGTACTTC. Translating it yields CASTRGGEQETQYF.

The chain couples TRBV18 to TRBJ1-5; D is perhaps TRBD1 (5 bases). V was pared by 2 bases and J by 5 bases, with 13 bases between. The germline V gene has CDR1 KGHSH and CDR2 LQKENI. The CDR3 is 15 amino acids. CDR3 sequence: CASSPWGGLDQPQHF. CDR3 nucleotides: TGTGCCAGCTCACCATGGGGGGGATTAGATCAGCCCCAGCATTTT. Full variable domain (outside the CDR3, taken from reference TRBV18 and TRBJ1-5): NAGVMQNPRHLVRRRGQEARLRCSPMKGHSHVYWYRQLPEEGLKFMVYLQKENIIDESGMPKERFSAEFPKEGPSILRIQQVVRGDSAAYFCASSPWGGLDQPQHFGDGTRLSIL.

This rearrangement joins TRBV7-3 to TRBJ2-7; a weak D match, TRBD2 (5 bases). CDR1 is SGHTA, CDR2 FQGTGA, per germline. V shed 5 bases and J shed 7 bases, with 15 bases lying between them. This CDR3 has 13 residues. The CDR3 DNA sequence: TGTGCCAGCAGCCTTGACTGGGCGGGTGAGCAGTACTTC. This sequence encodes CASSLDWAGEQYF.

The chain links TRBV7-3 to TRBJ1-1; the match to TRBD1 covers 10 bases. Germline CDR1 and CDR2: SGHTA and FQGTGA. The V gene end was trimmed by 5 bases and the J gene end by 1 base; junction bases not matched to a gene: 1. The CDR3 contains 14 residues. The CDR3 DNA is TGTGCCAGCAGCCGGGACAGGGGGAACACTGAAGCTTTCTTT. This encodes CASSRDRGNTEAFF.

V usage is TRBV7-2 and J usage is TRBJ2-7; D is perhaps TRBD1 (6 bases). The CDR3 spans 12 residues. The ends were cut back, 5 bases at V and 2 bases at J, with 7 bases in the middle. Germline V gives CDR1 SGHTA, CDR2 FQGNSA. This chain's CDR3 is CASSPGAYEQYF. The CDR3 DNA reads TGTGCCAGCAGCCCAGGGGCCTACGAGCAGTACTTC. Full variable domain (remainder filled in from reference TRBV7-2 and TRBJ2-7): GAGVSQSPSNKVTEKGKDVELRCDPISGHTALYWYRQSLGQGLEFLIYFQGNSAPDKSGLPSDRFSAERTGGSVSTLTIQRTQQEDSAVYLCASSPGAYEQYFGPGTRLTVT.

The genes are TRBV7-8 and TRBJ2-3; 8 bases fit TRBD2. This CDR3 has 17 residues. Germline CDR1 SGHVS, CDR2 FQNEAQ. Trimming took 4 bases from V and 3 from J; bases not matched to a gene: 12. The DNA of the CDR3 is TGTGCCAGCAGCTCCTATACGGGAGGGCCGAGGACAGATACGCAGTATTTT. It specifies CASSSYTGGPRTDTQYF.

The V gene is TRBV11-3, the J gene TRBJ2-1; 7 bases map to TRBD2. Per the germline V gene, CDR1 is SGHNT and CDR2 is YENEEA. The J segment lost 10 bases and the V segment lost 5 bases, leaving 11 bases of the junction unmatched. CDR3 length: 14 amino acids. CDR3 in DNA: TGTGCCAGCAGCCCGCAGGACGCGGGAGCGGAGCAGTTCTTC. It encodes CASSPQDAGAEQFF. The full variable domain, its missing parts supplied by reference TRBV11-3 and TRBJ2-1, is EAGVVQSPRYKIIEKKQPVAFWCNPISGHNTLYWYLQNLGQGPELLIRYENEEAVDDSQLPKDRFSAERLKGVDSTLKIQPAELGDSAVYLCASSPQDAGAEQFFGPGTRLTVL.

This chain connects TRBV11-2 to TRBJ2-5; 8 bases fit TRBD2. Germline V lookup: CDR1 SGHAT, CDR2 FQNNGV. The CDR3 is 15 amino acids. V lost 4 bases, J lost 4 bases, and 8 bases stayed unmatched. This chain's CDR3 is CASSSQTSDGETQYF. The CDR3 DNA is TGTGCCAGCAGCTCCCAGACTAGCGATGGAGAGACCCAGTACTTC.

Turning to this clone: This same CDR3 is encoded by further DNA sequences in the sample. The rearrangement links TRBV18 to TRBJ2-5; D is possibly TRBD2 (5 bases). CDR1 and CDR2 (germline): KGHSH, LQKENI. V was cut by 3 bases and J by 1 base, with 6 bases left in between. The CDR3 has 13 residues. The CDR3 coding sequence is TGTGCCAGCTCACCCGGGGTCCAAGAGACCCAGTACTTC. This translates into CASSPGVQETQYF.

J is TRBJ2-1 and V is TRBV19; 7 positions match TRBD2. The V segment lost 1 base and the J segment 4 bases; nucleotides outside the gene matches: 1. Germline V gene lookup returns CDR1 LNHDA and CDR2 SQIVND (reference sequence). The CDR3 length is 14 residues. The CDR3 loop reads CASSIGGGYNEQFF. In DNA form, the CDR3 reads TGTGCCAGTAGTATAGGGGGGGGTTACAATGAGCAGTTCTTC. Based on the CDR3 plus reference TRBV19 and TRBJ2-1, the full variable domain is DGGITQSPKYLFRKEGQNVTLSCEQNLNHDAMYWYRQDPGQGLRLIYYSQIVNDFQKGDIAEGYSVSREKKESFPLTVTSAQKNPTAFYLCASSIGGGYNEQFFGPGTRLTVL.

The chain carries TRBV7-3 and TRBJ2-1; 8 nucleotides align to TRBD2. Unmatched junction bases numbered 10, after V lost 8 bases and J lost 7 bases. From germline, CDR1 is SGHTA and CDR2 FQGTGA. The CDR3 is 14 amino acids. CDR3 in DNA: TGTGCCAGCTCCCCGGGAGGGACGCTAAATGAGCAGTTCTTC. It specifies CASSPGGTLNEQFF.

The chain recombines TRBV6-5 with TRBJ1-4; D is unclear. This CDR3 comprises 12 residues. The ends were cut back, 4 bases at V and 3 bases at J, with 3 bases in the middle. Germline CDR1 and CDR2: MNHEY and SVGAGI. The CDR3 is CASSSPNEKLFF. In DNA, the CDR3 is TGTGCCAGCAGTTCTCCTAATGAAAAACTGTTTTTT.

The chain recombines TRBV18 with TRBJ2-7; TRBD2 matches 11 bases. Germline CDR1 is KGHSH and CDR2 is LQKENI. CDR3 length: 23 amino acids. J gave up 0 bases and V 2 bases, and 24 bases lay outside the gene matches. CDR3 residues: CASSPSFFLLIDTGTSGSYEQYF. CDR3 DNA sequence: TGTGCCAGCTCACCATCTTTTTTTCTACTTATTGATACGGGGACTAGCGGCTCCTACGAGCAGTACTTC.

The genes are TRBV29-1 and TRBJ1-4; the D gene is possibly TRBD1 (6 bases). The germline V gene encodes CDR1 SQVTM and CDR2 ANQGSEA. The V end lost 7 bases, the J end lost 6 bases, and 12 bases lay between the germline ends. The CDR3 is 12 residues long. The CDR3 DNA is TGCAGCGCGAAGGACAGAGATGAAAAACTGTTTTTT. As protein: CSAKDRDEKLFF.

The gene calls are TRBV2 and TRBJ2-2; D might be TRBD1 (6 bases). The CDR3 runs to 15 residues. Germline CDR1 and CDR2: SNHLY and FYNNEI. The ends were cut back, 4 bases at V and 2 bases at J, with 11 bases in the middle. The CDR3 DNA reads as TGTGCCAGCAGTGGACGGACAGCTAACACCGGGGAGCTGTTTTTT. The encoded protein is CASSGRTANTGELFF.

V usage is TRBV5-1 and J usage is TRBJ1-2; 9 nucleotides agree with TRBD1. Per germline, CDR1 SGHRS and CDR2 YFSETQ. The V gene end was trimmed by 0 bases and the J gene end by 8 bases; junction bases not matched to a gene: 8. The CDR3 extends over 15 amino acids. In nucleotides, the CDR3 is TGCGCCAGCAGCTTGGTCACAGGGGGCGGACAGGGCTACACCTTC. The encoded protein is CASSLVTGGGQGYTF. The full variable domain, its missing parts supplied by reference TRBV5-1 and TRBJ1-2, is KAGVTQTPRYLIKTRGQQVTLSCSPISGHRSVSWYQQTPGQGLQFLFEYFSETQRNKGNFPGRFSGRQFSNSRSEMNVSTLELGDSALYLCASSLVTGGGQGYTFGSGTRLTVV.